The entry below gives a single TCR beta chain sequence along with its context. TCRdb independently ran MiXCR on the RT-PCR reads; one entry per CDR3 protein. This sample carries some 230,000 distinct CDR3 sequences, roughly 13% of them seen once, and the ten largest clones take around a tenth. There are 17 residues in the CDR3. Germline CDR1 LNHDA, CDR2 SQIVND (reference sequence). V shed 3 bases and J 3 bases; nucleotides not matched to a gene: 12. This record belongs to a study of patients and donors after allogeneic stem cell transplantation. This TCR came from a human donor who was either an allogeneic HSCT recipient or a stem cell or donor lymphocyte infusion donor (not recorded which). It is not recorded whose cells these are; they may come from a transplant donor. This sequence joins TRBV19 and TRBJ2-3; 7 bases are shared with TRBD2. What was sequenced was blood, either unsorted or a sorted T cell fraction (not recorded which). For the CDR3, the DNA is TGTGCCAGTAGTATTTTAACGGCGGGAGATGGAACAGATACGCAGTATTTT. Its translation: CASSILTAGDGTDTQYF.